These T cell receptor beta chains were read from a single sample in a study of CD8 T cells in ankylosing spondylitis. TCRdb fed the 5' RACE reads into MiXCR, producing one record per CDR3 protein. The table includes 700,000 or so distinct CDR3 sequences, over 15% detected once. Source material: blood, either unsorted or a sorted T cell fraction (not recorded which). All receptors come from a male donor with ankylosing spondylitis. CDR3s include the opening cysteine and the closing phenylalanine or tryptophan. The D gene is left open where the match is weak. A clone size is listed for some rows: how often the clone was seen (once, few, many), or a class if it is expanded.

J: TRBJ2-7; V: TRBV29-1; D: NA; size: NA; length: 13; DNA: TGCAGCGTCTCGGACGGAGTTTCCTACGAGCAGTACTTC; CDR3: CSVSDGVSYEQYF
J: TRBJ1-5; V: TRBV12-3/TRBV12-4; D: NA; size: many; length: 15; DNA: TGTGCCAGCAGTTTAGACAGGGCGAGCAATCAGCCCCAGCATTTT; CDR3: CASSLDRASNQPQHF
J: TRBJ1-3; V: TRBV20-1; D: TRBD1; size: NA; length: 17; DNA: TGCAGTGCTAGAGGACAGGGTGGTGGTAGCTCTGGAAACACCATATATTTT; CDR3: CSARGQGGGSSGNTIYF
J: TRBJ2-7; V: TRBV7-2; D: TRBD2; size: NA; length: 15; DNA: TGTGCCAGCAGCCCCCGGGGAGCGGGAGGCTACGAGCAGTACTTC; CDR3: CASSPRGAGGYEQYF
J: TRBJ2-2; V: TRBV12-3/TRBV12-4; D: TRBD1; size: few; length: 16; DNA: TGTGCCAGCAGTGGGGGGGGACAGGGGTACACCGGGGAGCTGTTTTTT; CDR3: CASSGGGQGYTGELFF
J: TRBJ2-7; V: TRBV7-6; D: TRBD2; size: few; length: 18; DNA: TGTGCCAGCAGCTCCGGACGGAGTCTAGCGGGAGTTGGGTACGAGCAGTACTTC; CDR3: CASSSGRSLAGVGYEQYF
J: TRBJ2-5; V: TRBV12-3/TRBV12-4; D: NA; size: NA; length: 14; DNA: TGTGCCAGCAGTTTGGGACGGCACCAAGAGACCCAGTACTTC; CDR3: CASSLGRHQETQYF
J: TRBJ2-1; V: TRBV4-1; D: NA; size: NA; length: 12; DNA: TGCGCCAGCAGTTCACTATTAAATGAGCAGTTCTTC; CDR3: CASSSLLNEQFF
J: TRBJ2-5; V: TRBV5-1; D: TRBD1; size: NA; length: 14; DNA: TGCGCCAGCTCCCAGGGGGCGCCGGGGGAGACCCAGTACTTC; CDR3: CASSQGAPGETQYF
J: TRBJ2-3; V: TRBV25-1; D: TRBD2; size: few; length: 16; DNA: TGTGCCAGCAGTGTAGGACTAGCGGGGGGCCAGGATACGCAGTATTTT; CDR3: CASSVGLAGGQDTQYF
J: TRBJ1-2; V: TRBV20-1; D: NA; size: many; length: 15; DNA: TGCAGTGCTAAGATGGCCCTCGGGACTAACTATGGCTACACCTTC; CDR3: CSAKMALGTNYGYTF
J: TRBJ2-7; V: TRBV5-1; D: NA; size: few; length: 12; DNA: TGCGCCAGCAGCCGGGACCTCTACGAGCAGTACTTC; CDR3: CASSRDLYEQYF